The sequence of this T cell receptor (beta chain) was determined in a study of T cells in Graves' hyperthyroidism and ophthalmopathy. Many counts were recorded for this clonotype. The germline gives CDR1 SGHTA, CDR2 FQGNSA. The CDR3 sequence is 14 residues long. Deletions cut 5 bases from V and 0 bases from J, with 11 bases between. The source material, RNA transcripts, was used to amplify TCR beta CDR3 regions. TCR CDR3 regions were first amplified by RT-PCR with HTBI primers. MiXCR, run by TCRdb on the multiplex PCR reads, gives a single entry per CDR3 protein. The sample has about 98,000 distinct CDR3 sequences, around 37% seen once; the top ten hold about 10%. Diagnosing involved the use of clinical symptoms, serum thyroxine and TRAb, thyroid ultrasound and orbital computed tomography.

This receptor was obtained from a woman aged 25 to 45 with Graves' hyperthyroidism. The chain uses TRBV7-2 and TRBJ2-7; D is unresolved. Source material: peripheral blood or thyroid tissue (not recorded which). The CDR3 is CASSPWTSSYEQYF. The CDR3 nucleotides read TGTGCCAGCAGCCCGTGGACGAGCTCCTACGAGCAGTACTTC.